This T cell receptor (beta chain) was observed in a study of blood T cell repertoires in COVID-19. Study in general: PBMCs, B-cell-depleted T cells, or T cells provided the cDNA or gDNA that made up the material.

As processed by the authors: For nucleated cells, counts were estimated from reference gene primer amplification. The repertoire was sequenced with immunoSEQ multiplex PCR; TCRdb's copy has only in-frame clones and lacks some. V and J calls plus clone size are reproduced from that table; the DNA served to infer D and trimming. The table shows over 13,000 clones, with about 90% occurring only once. The CDR3 length is 15 residues. CDR1 is LNHDA and CDR2 is SQIVND in the germline V gene (reference sequence). V shed 6 bases and J shed 0 bases, with 12 bases lying between them. The chain joins TRBV19 to TRBJ1-5; D is undetermined. Sample: peripheral blood. The TCR was taken from a human donor in a cohort sampled during active COVID-19. The CDR3 is CASSVADYSNQPQHF. For the CDR3, the DNA is TGTGCCAGTAGCGTGGCAGATTATAGCAATCAGCCCCAGCATTTT.